In its sample, the clone carrying this T cell receptor (beta chain) was seen once. V was pared by 0 bases and J by 2 bases, with 12 bases between. The V gene's germline CDR1 is ENHRY and CDR2 SYGVKD. The CDR3 length is 16 residues. This sample is part of a study of technical replicates of blood from a few donors. Sequenced by immunoSEQ multiplex PCR; TCRdb stores in-frame clones only, minus some. The table records tens of thousands of clones, roughly 90% of them present only once. J is TRBJ2-3 and V is TRBV10-3; TRBD2 is a possible D gene (7 bases). This receptor was identified in a human donor in good health. Some clones in this sample may be carry-over from other donors' samples. The sequencing sample was made of PBMCs. For the CDR3, the DNA is TGTGCCATCAGTGAGTCCCACGGGGGGCTCACAGATACGCAGTATTTT. It yields the protein CAISESHGGLTDTQYF.